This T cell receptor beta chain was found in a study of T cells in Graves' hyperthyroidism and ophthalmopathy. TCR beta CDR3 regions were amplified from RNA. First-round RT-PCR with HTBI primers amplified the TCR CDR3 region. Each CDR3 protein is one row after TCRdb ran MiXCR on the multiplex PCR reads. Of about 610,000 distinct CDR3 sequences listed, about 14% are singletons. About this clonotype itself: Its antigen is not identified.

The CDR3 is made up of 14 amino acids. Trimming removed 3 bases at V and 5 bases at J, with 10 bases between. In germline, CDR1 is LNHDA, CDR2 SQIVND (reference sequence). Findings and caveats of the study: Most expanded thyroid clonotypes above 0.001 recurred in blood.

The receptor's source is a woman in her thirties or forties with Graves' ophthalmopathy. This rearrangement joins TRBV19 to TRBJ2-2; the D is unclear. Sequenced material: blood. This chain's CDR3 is CASSIKPLTGELFF. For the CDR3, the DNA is TGTGCCAGTAGTATTAAGCCCCTAACCGGGGAGCTGTTTTTT. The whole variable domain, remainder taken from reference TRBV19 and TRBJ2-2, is DGGITQSPKYLFRKEGQNVTLSCEQNLNHDAMYWYRQDPGQGLRLIYYSQIVNDFQKGDIAEGYSVSREKKESFPLTVTSAQKNPTAFYLCASSIKPLTGELFFGEGSRLTVL.